This T cell receptor (beta chain) was obtained from a study of blood T cell repertoires in COVID-19. Germline V gene data show CDR1 as SGDLS and CDR2 as YYNGEE. Between the trimmed V and J ends, which lost 0 bases and 10 bases, there was a span of 8 bases. The CDR3 covers 12 residues. Clones were read by immunoSEQ multiplex PCR, and TCRdb kept only the in-frame ones, dropping some. Found here are about 40,000 clones, 75% to 85% of them singletons; the top ten hold around a quarter. The V call is TRBV9, the J call TRBJ2-1; D ambiguous. The sample taken for sequencing was peripheral blood. This TCR derives from a man older than 75 with acute or convalescent COVID-19. CDR3 nucleotides: TGTGCCAGCAGCGTAGAGGTGGGCGAGCAGTTCTTC. Protein sequence: CASSVEVGEQFF.